The 27 T cell receptor beta chains below all came from one sample that was sequenced in a study of cytomegalovirus exposure and HLA in healthy donors. Data came from immunoSEQ multiplex PCR; TCRdb stores just in-frame clones and leaves some out. The sample carries some 130,000 clones, 89% recorded once. Specimen: PBMCs. These receptors were obtained from a woman aged 18 to 35 in good health and CMV-seronegative.

This clone was seen once. This chain joins TRBV2 and TRBJ2-1, with TRBD2 matching over 9 bases. J lost 5 bases, V lost 9 bases, and 11 bases had no gene match. Germline V gene lookup returns CDR1 SNHLY and CDR2 FYNNEI. The CDR3 is 15 residues long. The chain's CDR3 is CASIRSGTSNNEQFF. Written as DNA, the CDR3 is TGTGCCAGTATCCGCTCCGGGACTAGCAACAATGAGCAGTTCTTC.

The chain employs TRBV6-1 and TRBJ2-5; D call uncertain. In germline, CDR1 is MNHNS, CDR2 SASEGT. The CDR3 totals 14 residues. The V end lost 2 bases, the J end lost 1 base, and 8 bases lay between the germline ends. The CDR3 sequence: CASSELTVQETQYF. The DNA for the CDR3 is TGTGCCAGCAGTGAACTTACAGTCCAAGAGACCCAGTACTTC.

The chain recombines TRBV19 with TRBJ1-4, with D perhaps TRBD1 (6 bases). The CDR3 loop spans 17 amino acids. The germline V and J ends were trimmed by 6 bases and 2 bases, with 19 bases remaining between them. Germline loops: CDR1 LNHDA, CDR2 SQIVND (reference sequence). CDR3 in amino acids: CASSHKQGLVTNEKLFF. The CDR3 DNA is TGTGCCAGTAGCCACAAACAGGGTTTAGTCACTAATGAAAAACTGTTTTTT.

The chain is built from TRBV6-5 and TRBJ2-7; maybe TRBD1 (6 bases). The CDR3 is made up of 14 amino acids. Trimming took off 6 bases at V and 4 bases at J, with 16 bases between the two ends. In germline, CDR1 is MNHEY, CDR2 SVGAGI. As DNA, the CDR3 is TGTGCCAGCAGCCCCCTTGGGGGCGGATACGAGCAGTACTTC. This sequence encodes CASSPLGGGYEQYF.

This chain connects TRBV6-1 to TRBJ2-7; D ambiguous. Germline V gene sequence: CDR1 MNHNS, CDR2 SASEGT. V was shortened by 4 bases and J by 6 bases, with 13 bases between the two germline ends. CDR3 length: 13 residues. The CDR3 sequence: CASSALKVGEQYF. The CDR3, as DNA: TGTGCCAGCAGTGCACTAAAGGTGGGCGAGCAGTACTTC.

V usage is TRBV18 and J usage is TRBJ2-7; no reliable D call. There are 13 residues in the CDR3. Trimming removed 3 bases from V and 2 bases from J, with 8 bases in between. The germline V gene encodes CDR1 KGHSH and CDR2 LQKENI. The CDR3 DNA reads as TGTGCCAGCTCACCGGGTCTAGCCTACGAGCAGTACTTC. Translation: CASSPGLAYEQYF.

The J gene is TRBJ2-3, the V gene TRBV6-5; D might be TRBD1 (5 bases). CDR3 length: 14 amino acids. V dropped 7 bases and J dropped 2 bases, with 13 bases sitting between them. Germline CDR1 MNHEY, CDR2 SVGAGI. The CDR3 spells CASTSGKITDTQYF. The CDR3 region has the DNA TGTGCCAGCACGTCAGGGAAAATCACAGATACGCAGTATTTT.

The J gene is TRBJ1-1, the V gene TRBV19; TRBD1 agrees at 7 bases. This CDR3 region has 18 residues. Trimming removed 4 bases from V and 0 bases from J; junction bases left unmatched: 14. CDR1 and CDR2 from the germline V gene are LNHDA and SQIVND (reference sequence). The CDR3 DNA is TGTGCCAGTAGTAGAAGGAGACAGGGCTTTGGGTTGAACACTGAAGCTTTCTTT. This gives the protein CASSRRRQGFGLNTEAFF.

This chain joins TRBV29-1 and TRBJ2-3; 9 nucleotides agree with TRBD1. Losses at the gene ends were 6 bases for V and 1 base for J; bases not matched to a gene: 2. The germline CDR1 and CDR2 sequences are SQVTM and ANQGSEA. This CDR3 region has 13 residues. The CDR3 bases are TGCAGCGTGGGACAGGGAGGCACAGATACGCAGTATTTT. This translates into CSVGQGGTDTQYF.

The genes are TRBV29-1 and TRBJ2-3; D possibly corresponds to TRBD2 (6 bases). Germline values: CDR1 SQVTM, CDR2 ANQGSEA. This CDR3 spans 13 amino acids. The V gene lost 3 bases and the J gene lost 1 base, with 8 bases spanning the gap. CDR3 DNA: TGCAGCGTTGACCCTAGCGGCACAGATACGCAGTATTTT. It specifies CSVDPSGTDTQYF.

The rearrangement uses TRBV9 and TRBJ2-2; TRBD2 is a possible D gene (6 bases). The length of the CDR3 is 17 residues. Germline V lookup: CDR1 SGDLS, CDR2 YYNGEE. The V gene lost 4 bases and the J gene lost 1 base, with 17 bases spanning the gap. The CDR3 spells CASSYEGGIMNTGELFF. CDR3 DNA: TGTGCCAGCAGCTACGAGGGAGGTATAATGAACACCGGGGAGCTGTTTTTT.

The J gene is TRBJ1-2, the V gene TRBV15; tentative D call: TRBD1 (5 bases). CDR3 length: 13 amino acids. Trimming stripped 6 bases from V and 8 bases from J, with 16 bases between. Germline V gene data show CDR1 as LNHNV and CDR2 as YYDKDF (reference sequence). The CDR3 protein is CATSNRGAGGYTF. The DNA of the CDR3 is TGTGCCACCAGTAACCGGGGCGCGGGAGGCTACACCTTC.

The rearrangement links TRBV5-1 to TRBJ1-2; possibly TRBD1 for D (6 bases). The germline CDR1 and CDR2 sequences are SGHRS and YFSETQ. There are 13 residues in the CDR3. V gave up 4 bases and J gave up 4 bases, with 11 bases separating them. The CDR3 spells CASSGNRAYGYTF. Here the CDR3 DNA reads TGCGCCAGCAGCGGCAACAGGGCCTATGGCTACACCTTC.

The chain uses TRBV11-2 and TRBJ2-7; 9 bases match TRBD2. Germline CDR1 is SGHAT and CDR2 is FQNNGV. The CDR3 sequence is 15 residues long. The junction had 7 bases not matched to a gene; V was cut back by 5 bases and J by 2 bases. CDR3 DNA sequence: TGTGCCAGCAGCCTCGGGGCTAGCGGGGCCTACGAGCAGTACTTC. Its translation: CASSLGASGAYEQYF.

The chain employs TRBV6-6 and TRBJ1-1; D remains unclear. The CDR3 sequence is 14 residues long. Trimming removed 3 bases from V and 6 bases from J, with 14 bases in between. Per the germline V gene, CDR1 is MNHNY and CDR2 is SVGAGI (reference sequence). The CDR3 DNA reads TGTGCCAGCAGTTATGGCAGTCTTAATTCTGAAGCTTTCTTT. The encoded protein is CASSYGSLNSEAFF.

The chain uses TRBV11-1 and TRBJ2-3; no clear D. The germline V and J ends were trimmed by 5 bases and 8 bases, with 17 bases remaining between them. Germline V gene data show CDR1 as SGHAT and CDR2 as FQDESV (reference sequence). This CDR3 is built from 14 residues. The CDR3 DNA sequence: TGTGCCAGCAGCCCGTCCGCCGGTGTAGCTACGCAGTATTTT. Translation gives CASSPSAGVATQYF.

This sequence joins TRBV11-2 and TRBJ1-1; D is ambiguous. This CDR3 spans 14 amino acids. Germline CDR1 reads SGHAT; CDR2 reads FQNNGV. Trimming removed 3 bases at V and 4 bases at J, with 12 bases between. DNA of the CDR3: TGTGCCAGCAGCTTTAGCTCGGGGTCCACTGAAGCTTTCTTT. The encoded protein is CASSFSSGSTEAFF.

This clone was counted once. The rearrangement uses TRBV4-1 and TRBJ1-1; tentative D call: TRBD1 (6 bases). V dropped 1 base and J dropped 4 bases, with 16 bases sitting between them. The CDR3 totals 16 residues. Germline CDR1 is MGHRA and CDR2 is YSYEKL. The CDR3 sequence is CASSQVRGAGFTEAFF. For the CDR3, the DNA is TGCGCCAGCAGCCAAGTTCGGGGGGCCGGATTCACTGAAGCTTTCTTT.

The genes are TRBV7-9 and TRBJ1-2; TRBD1 is a possible D gene (5 bases). V lost 4 bases to trimming and J lost 2 bases, with 11 bases between them. Germline V gene lookup returns CDR1 SEHNR and CDR2 FQNEAQ (reference sequence). The CDR3 runs to 14 residues. In nucleotides, the CDR3 is TGTGCCAGCAGCTCACTGGACAAGAACTATGGCTACACCTTC. Encoded protein: CASSSLDKNYGYTF.

The chain has TRBV10-2 and TRBJ2-1, with 9 bases that match TRBD2. V was clipped by 6 bases and J by 5 bases; unmatched bases: 2. The CDR3 totals 13 residues. Germline CDR1 and CDR2: WSHSY and SAAADI. Here the CDR3 DNA reads TGCGCCAGCAGGCTAGCGGGGAACAATGAGCAGTTCTTC. It yields the protein CASRLAGNNEQFF.

About this clone: The junction departs from germline at one end; a sequencing error may be responsible. This sequence joins TRBV11-2 and TRBJ2-3; 14 bases fit TRBD2. This CDR3 region has 12 residues. The germline V gene encodes CDR1 SGHAT and CDR2 FQNNGV. CDR3 in amino acids: CASSPGLAGGEF. As DNA, the CDR3 is TGTGCCAGCAGCCCCGGACTAGCGGGGGGCGAATTT.

The chain employs TRBV18 and TRBJ2-2; the match to TRBD1 covers 7 bases. The CDR3 extends over 16 amino acids. The ends lost 6 bases at V and 4 bases at J; junction bases unmatched: 11. Germline V lookup: CDR1 KGHSH, CDR2 LQKENI. CDR3 loop: CASSGPGGQFTGELFF. The CDR3 DNA reads TGTGCCAGCTCCGGGCCAGGGGGTCAATTCACCGGGGAGCTGTTTTTT.

The chain combines TRBV2 with TRBJ1-5, with a possible D match to TRBD1 (5 bases). CDR1 is SNHLY, CDR2 FYNNEI, per germline. V dropped 6 bases and J dropped 2 bases, with 14 bases sitting between them. This CDR3 has 15 amino acids. The CDR3 nucleotides are TGTGCCAGCAGCCCCGTCGGAGGGGGCAATCAGCCCCAGCATTTT. It encodes CASSPVGGGNQPQHF.

This clone is deemed medium-sized. V usage is TRBV25-1 and J usage is TRBJ2-5; 9 bases line up with TRBD1. CDR1 MGHDK and CDR2 SYGVNS come from the germline V gene. V trimming: 5 bases; J trimming: 5 bases; junction bases outside the gene matches: 6. The CDR3 runs 14 residues. CDR3: CASSFHRGRETQYF. The CDR3, as DNA: TGTGCCAGCAGTTTCCACAGGGGGCGTGAGACCCAGTACTTC. Together with reference TRBV25-1 and TRBJ2-5, the CDR3 gives the full variable domain: EADIYQTPRYLVIGTGKKITLECSQTMGHDKMYWYQQDPGMELHLIHYSYGVNSTEKGDLSSESTVSRIRTEHFPLTLESARPSHTSQYLCASSFHRGRETQYFGPGTRLLVL.

The rearrangement uses TRBV5-1 and TRBJ1-6; D not resolved. The germline V and J ends were trimmed by 4 bases and 7 bases, with 18 bases remaining between them. The CDR3 consists of 16 residues. CDR1 is SGHRS and CDR2 is YFSETQ in the germline V gene. This CDR3 reads CASSPTVVGLNSPLHF. The CDR3 DNA reads as TGCGCCAGCAGCCCCACGGTGGTGGGCCTGAATTCACCCCTCCACTTT. Full variable domain (rest looked up from reference TRBV5-1 and TRBJ1-6): KAGVTQTPRYLIKTRGQQVTLSCSPISGHRSVSWYQQTPGQGLQFLFEYFSETQRNKGNFPGRFSGRQFSNSRSEMNVSTLELGDSALYLCASSPTVVGLNSPLHFGNGTRLTVT.

The gene calls are TRBV5-1 and TRBJ2-1, with D possibly matching TRBD1 (6 bases). Trimming cost V 0 bases and J 5 bases, with 6 bases left between them. The CDR3 length is 13 residues. Per germline, CDR1 SGHRS and CDR2 YFSETQ. The CDR3 reads CASSLGDNNEQFF. CDR3 coding DNA: TGCGCCAGCAGCTTGGGGGACAACAATGAGCAGTTCTTC.

The CDR3 DNA reads as TGTGCCAGCAGACAGGGAGGGCTCCCCGTCTATGGCTACACCTTC. Translating gives CASRQGGLPVYGYTF. V and J are TRBV6-1 and TRBJ1-2, with D perhaps matching TRBD1 (6 bases). The V and J ends lost 6 bases and 4 bases respectively, with 18 bases between them. Germline CDR1 MNHNS, CDR2 SASEGT. The CDR3 is 15 residues long.